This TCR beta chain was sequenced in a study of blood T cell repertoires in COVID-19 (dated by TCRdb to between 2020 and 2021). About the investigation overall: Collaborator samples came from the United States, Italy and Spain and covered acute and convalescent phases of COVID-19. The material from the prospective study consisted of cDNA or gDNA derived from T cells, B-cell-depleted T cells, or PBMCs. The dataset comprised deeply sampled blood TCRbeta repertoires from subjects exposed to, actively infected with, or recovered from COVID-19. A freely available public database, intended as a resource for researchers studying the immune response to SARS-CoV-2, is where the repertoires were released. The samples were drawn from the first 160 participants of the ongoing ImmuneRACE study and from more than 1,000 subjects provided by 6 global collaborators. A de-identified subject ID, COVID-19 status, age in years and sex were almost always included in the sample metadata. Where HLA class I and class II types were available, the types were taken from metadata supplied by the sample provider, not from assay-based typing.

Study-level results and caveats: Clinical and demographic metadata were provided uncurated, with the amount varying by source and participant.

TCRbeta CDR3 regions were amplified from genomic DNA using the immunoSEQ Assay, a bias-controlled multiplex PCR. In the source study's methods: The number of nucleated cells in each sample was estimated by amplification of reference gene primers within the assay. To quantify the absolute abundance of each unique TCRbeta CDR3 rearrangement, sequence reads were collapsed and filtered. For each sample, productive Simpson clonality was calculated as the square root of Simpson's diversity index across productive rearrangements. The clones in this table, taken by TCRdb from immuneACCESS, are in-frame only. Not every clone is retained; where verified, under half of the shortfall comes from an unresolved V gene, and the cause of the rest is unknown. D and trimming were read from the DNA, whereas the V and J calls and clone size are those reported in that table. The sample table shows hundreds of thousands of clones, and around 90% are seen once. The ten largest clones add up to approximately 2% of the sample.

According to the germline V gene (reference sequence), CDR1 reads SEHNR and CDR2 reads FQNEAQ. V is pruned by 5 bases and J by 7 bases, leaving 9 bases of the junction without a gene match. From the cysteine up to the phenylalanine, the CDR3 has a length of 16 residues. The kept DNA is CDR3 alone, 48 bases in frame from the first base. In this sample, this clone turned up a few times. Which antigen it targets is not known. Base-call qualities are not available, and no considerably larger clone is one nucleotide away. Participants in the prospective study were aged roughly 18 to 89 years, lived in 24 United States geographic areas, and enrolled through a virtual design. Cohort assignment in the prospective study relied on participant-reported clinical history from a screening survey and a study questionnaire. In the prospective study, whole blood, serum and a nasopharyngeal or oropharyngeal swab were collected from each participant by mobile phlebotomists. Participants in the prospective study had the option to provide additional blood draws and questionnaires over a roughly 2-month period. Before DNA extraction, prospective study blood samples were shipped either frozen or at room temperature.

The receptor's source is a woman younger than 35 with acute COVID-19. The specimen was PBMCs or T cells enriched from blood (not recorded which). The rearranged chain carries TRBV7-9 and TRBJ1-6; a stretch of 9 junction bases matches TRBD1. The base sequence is TGTGCCAGCAGCGTAGGACAGGGGCTTGGAAATTCACCCCTCCACTTT. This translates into CASSVGQGLGNSPLHF.